This TCR beta chain was identified during a study of human CD8 memory T cell subsets (dated by TCRdb to 2020 to 2022). Study-wide context: To assess how stem-like (TSTEM), progenitor exhausted-like (TPEX) and effector memory CD8+ T cell subsets are clonally related, the TCRbeta repertoires of these three subsets were compared. Roughly 6 donors each provided TSTEM, TPEX and effector memory subsets, from which TCRbeta repertoires were obtained. What the research found in general, with its limitations: Both stem-like subsets shared clonotypes with effector memory cells, but TSTEM and TPEX repertoires overlapped minimally, suggesting distinct antigen spectra. Only TCRbeta chains were sequenced, and the repertoire comparisons were based on roughly six donors and tested using paired t-tests with Bonferroni correction. Normalized Shannon-Wiener diversity was similarly high in the TSTEM and TPEX subsets, while the effector memory subsets were comparatively less diverse. Based on Chao1 estimates, TSTEM subsets appeared to have greater repertoire diversity than TPEX subsets, which could potentially reflect a broader range of specificities.

Density gradient separation was used to isolate peripheral blood mononuclear cells from healthy donor buffy coats. In the study, total CD8+ T cells were enriched by negative magnetic separation with EasySep or MojoSort CD8+ T cell isolation kits. An RNeasy Mini Kit was used to extract total RNA from duplicate vials of some 160,000 sorted CD8+ T cells per subset. The PBMCs were used fresh or after being cryopreserved in fetal bovine serum with around 9.2% DMSO. Fluorescence-activated cell sorting on a FACSAria III was used to sort the CD8+ T cell subsets to purity. Points on this clonotype: It lacks a known antigen.

CDR1 and CDR2, per the germline V gene, are MNHEY and SVGAGI. There are 14 amino acids in the CDR3, from cysteine to phenylalanine inclusive. There is no recorded DNA. A Human TCR Profiling Kit was used to prepare UMI-labeled 5' RACE TCRbeta libraries. Every TCRbeta library was prepared in parallel with an identical number of PCR cycles. In the authors' own workflow: The number of functional CDR3beta clonotypes in each TCRbeta library ranged from roughly 2,800 to 20,000. MIGEC 1.2.9 was used for UMI extraction and consensus assembly, with at least three reads per UMI being required. MiXCR 3.0.3 was used to extract the in-frame CDR3beta repertoires. Diversity metrics were computed in VDJtools 1.2.1 after downsampling each sample to 42,000 randomly selected UMIs. For each sample pair, the repertoire overlap metrics D, R and F2 were calculated in VDJtools using the top 3,000 clones. Once TCRdb had reprocessed the reads, it stored one entry per CDR3 protein sequence and supplied no DNA. The V and J calls and clone size are TCRdb's, not the authors'. This sample's table contains 5,000 or so distinct CDR3 sequences. The ten most abundant clones make up around 21% of the sample.

The sequence was obtained from a human donor in good health. The sequencing sample was made of CD8+ T cells from PBMCs. The V gene is TRBV6-5 and the J gene is TRBJ2-1; TCRdb names TRBD2, which stays unverified in the absence of DNA. The CDR3 region has the sequence CASSRSGIYNEQFF.